Each of the 30 T cell receptor beta chains below was sequenced from the same sample in a study of radiation and T cells in renal cell carcinoma. Time point here: blood 4 weeks post-SBRT, at nephrectomy. As to treatment: 15 Gy SBRT to primary tumor, nephrectomy 4 weeks later. Produced via immunoSEQ multiplex PCR; TCRdb's table is partial and in-frame only. The data contain roughly 64,000 clones, about 80% of them singletons. This material consisted of blood, taken from a patient whose treatment included radiotherapy and nephrectomy. Receptors originate from a man aged 60 to 69 with renal cell carcinoma.

The chain employs TRBV7-2 and TRBJ2-5, with D unclear. Germline values: CDR1 SGHTA, CDR2 FQGNSA. CDR3 length equals 15 residues. V lost 2 bases and J lost 3, with 13 bases in between. In nucleotides, the CDR3 is TGTGCCAGCAGCTTATTGACCATAACAAAAGAGACCCAGTACTTC. Translated: CASSLLTITKETQYF.

This chain links TRBV15 with TRBJ2-7; D might be TRBD1 (6 bases). Trimming pared 0 bases from V and 4 bases from J, leaving 10 bases between. There are 14 residues in the CDR3. Germline assignment: CDR1 LNHNV and CDR2 YYDKDF (reference sequence). As DNA, the CDR3 is TGTGCCACCAGCAGAGATAGCAGGGGATACGAGCAGTACTTC. Protein sequence: CATSRDSRGYEQYF.

The gene calls are TRBV7-9 and TRBJ2-2, with D possibly being TRBD1 (6 bases). This CDR3 contains 17 residues. V was clipped by 0 bases and J by 3 bases, with 14 bases between them. The V gene's germline CDR1 is SEHNR and CDR2 FQNEAQ (reference sequence). The CDR3: CASSLAPGQRDTGELFF. The CDR3, as DNA: TGTGCCAGCAGCTTAGCTCCTGGACAGAGAGACACCGGGGAGCTGTTTTTT.

The chain is built from TRBV5-1 and TRBJ1-4; D is unresolved. Trimming shortened V by 0 bases and J by 8 bases, and 8 bases separated the two germline ends. This CDR3 contains 13 residues. Germline CDR1 is SGHRS and CDR2 is YFSETQ. DNA for the CDR3: TGCGCCAGCAGCTTGGAGGTGGCGGAAAAACTGTTTTTT. Its protein is CASSLEVAEKLFF.

The V gene is TRBV11-2, the J gene TRBJ2-1; perhaps TRBD1 as D (6 bases). CDR1 SGHAT and CDR2 FQNNGV come from the germline V gene. The CDR3 runs 12 residues. V was trimmed by 1 base and J by 16 bases, leaving 14 bases between them. The CDR3 DNA sequence: TGTGCCAGCAGCTTAGTAGCCAGGACAGCATTCTTC. This sequence encodes CASSLVARTAFF.

The V gene is TRBV11-3, the J gene TRBJ2-4; the match to TRBD2 covers 12 bases. Germline V gene lookup returns CDR1 SGHNT and CDR2 YENEEA. V lost 4 bases to trimming and J lost 5 bases; unmatched junction nucleotides: 9. CDR3 length equals 17 residues. Here the CDR3 DNA reads TGTGCCAGCAGCTCTCTCACGACTAGCGGGGGTCAAAACATTCAGTACTTC. Protein product: CASSSLTTSGGQNIQYF.

The rearrangement links TRBV2 to TRBJ1-1, with 10 bases fitting TRBD1. CDR3 length equals 14 residues. V dropped 6 bases and J dropped 6; count of bases not matched to a gene: 7. Germline V CDR1 and CDR2: SNHLY, FYNNEI. Here the CDR3 DNA reads TGTGCCAGCAGCTCCGACAGGGGGCTCTCTGAAGCTTTCTTT. It specifies CASSSDRGLSEAFF. Using reference TRBV2 and TRBJ1-1 for the parts outside the CDR3, the full variable domain is EPEVTQTPSHQVTQMGQEVILRCVPISNHLYFYWYRQILGQKVEFLVSFYNNEISEKSEIFDDQFSVERPDGSNFTLKIRSTKLEDSAMYFCASSSDRGLSEAFFGQGTRLTVV.

The DNA for the CDR3 is TGTGCCAGCAGCCCCCGCCGTAGCTCCTACGAGCAGTACTTC. Amino acid sequence: CASSPRRSSYEQYF. The chain links TRBV7-8 to TRBJ2-7, with D unresolved. CDR3 length equals 14 residues. Trimming cost V 5 bases and J 0 bases, with 11 bases left between them. CDR1 is SGHVS and CDR2 is FQNEAQ in the germline V gene.

The rearrangement links TRBV19 to TRBJ2-3; 10 bases are a match to TRBD2. Germline trimming cut 5 bases from V and 0 bases from J; bases unmatched to any gene: 14. The CDR3 has 19 amino acids. Looked up from germline, CDR1 is LNHDA and CDR2 is SQIVND (reference sequence). DNA for the CDR3: TGTGCCAGTAGTGGGGAGGCTAGCGGGGGACATCCTAGCACAGATACGCAGTATTTT. Translation gives CASSGEASGGHPSTDTQYF. Full variable domain (rest looked up from reference TRBV19 and TRBJ2-3): DGGITQSPKYLFRKEGQNVTLSCEQNLNHDAMYWYRQDPGQGLRLIYYSQIVNDFQKGDIAEGYSVSREKKESFPLTVTSAQKNPTAFYLCASSGEASGGHPSTDTQYFGPGTRLTVL.

The sample holds one count of this clone. This chain connects TRBV4-2 to TRBJ2-3; the match to TRBD2 covers 7 bases. The CDR3 consists of 21 residues. Germline trimming cut 1 base from V and 1 base from J; bases unmatched to any gene: 20. CDR1 LGHNA and CDR2 YNFKEQ come from the germline V gene. The CDR3 loop reads CASSQGTGGFTGGVRTDTQYF. CDR3 DNA sequence: TGTGCCAGCAGCCAAGGGACGGGAGGCTTTACTGGAGGCGTGCGCACAGATACGCAGTATTTT.

The genes are TRBV19 and TRBJ2-7, with D tentatively TRBD1 (5 bases). CDR3 size: 13 residues. CDR1 LNHDA and CDR2 SQIVND come from the germline V gene (reference sequence). V dropped 5 bases and J dropped 4 bases, with 12 bases sitting between them. The CDR3 nucleotides are TGTGCCAGTAGTGGGGCCGGACATTACGAGCAGTACTTC. Its translation: CASSGAGHYEQYF. The entire variable domain, with the rest obtained from reference TRBV19 and TRBJ2-7, is as follows: DGGITQSPKYLFRKEGQNVTLSCEQNLNHDAMYWYRQDPGQGLRLIYYSQIVNDFQKGDIAEGYSVSREKKESFPLTVTSAQKNPTAFYLCASSGAGHYEQYFGPGTRLTVT.

This CDR3 reads CASSPGGAETQYF. The CDR3 DNA sequence: TGTGCCAGCAGCCCGGGAGGAGCGGAGACCCAGTACTTC. The rearrangement links TRBV6-1 to TRBJ2-5; TRBD2 matches at 7 bases. CDR1 and CDR2 (germline): MNHNS, SASEGT. J gave up 5 bases and V 6 bases, and 6 bases lay outside the gene matches. This CDR3 region has 13 residues.

The chain uses TRBV5-8 and TRBJ1-2; 7 bases agree with TRBD1. CDR1 SGHTS and CDR2 YDEGEE come from the germline V gene. Germline trimming cut 1 base from V and 7 bases from J; bases unmatched to any gene: 16. The CDR3 runs to 17 residues. CDR3 sequence (DNA): TGTGCCAGCAGCTTGAATTTACAGGGGTACGGTCGGGGTGGCTACACCTTC. As protein: CASSLNLQGYGRGGYTF.

This clone showed up just once. The chain couples TRBV29-1 to TRBJ2-2, with D possibly TRBD2 on 6 matching bases. This CDR3 comprises 17 residues. The V gene lost 7 bases and the J gene lost 2 bases, with 23 bases spanning the gap. CDR1 SQVTM and CDR2 ANQGSEA come from the germline V gene. CDR3 in amino acids: CSAKISGHQTNTGELFF. The CDR3, as DNA: TGCAGCGCAAAAATTAGCGGACACCAAACAAACACCGGGGAGCTGTTTTTT.

The rearrangement uses TRBV6-1 and TRBJ2-5; no clear D. V was cut by 2 bases and J by 5 bases, with 9 bases left in between. The CDR3 sequence is 13 residues long. From germline, CDR1 is MNHNS and CDR2 SASEGT. The CDR3 reads CASSELRSETQYF. CDR3 DNA sequence: TGTGCCAGCAGTGAATTGCGGAGCGAGACCCAGTACTTC.

The CDR3 region is CASTDPGRKETQYF. In nucleotides, the CDR3 is TGTGCCAGTACCGACCCGGGGAGGAAAGAGACCCAGTACTTC. This sequence joins TRBV19 and TRBJ2-5; perhaps TRBD2 as D (6 bases). The germline gives CDR1 LNHDA, CDR2 SQIVND (reference sequence). V was shortened by 7 bases and J by 3 bases, with 15 bases between the two germline ends. This CDR3 is built from 14 residues.

The chain uses TRBV7-2 and TRBJ2-1; 7 bases fit TRBD1. The J segment lost 4 bases and the V segment lost 6 bases, leaving 9 bases of the junction unmatched. The CDR3 consists of 15 residues. CDR1 SGHTA and CDR2 FQGNSA come from the germline V gene. The CDR3: CASRLQGSSYNEQFF. Here the CDR3 DNA reads TGTGCCAGCAGACTACAGGGGTCCAGTTACAATGAGCAGTTCTTC.

The V gene is TRBV9, the J gene TRBJ2-2, with D unresolved. V was cut by 3 bases and J by 1 base, with 4 bases left in between. The germline CDR1 and CDR2 sequences are SGDLS and YYNGEE. This CDR3 region has 13 residues. Here the CDR3 reads CASSALNTGELFF. CDR3 bases: TGTGCCAGCAGCGCTTTGAACACCGGGGAGCTGTTTTTT.

This clone was detected only a few times. The J gene is TRBJ1-1, the V gene TRBV2, with TRBD1 matching 7 bases. The germline V gene encodes CDR1 SNHLY and CDR2 FYNNEI. The CDR3 is made up of 13 amino acids. With 6 bases clipped from V and 5 bases from J, the junction kept 6 bases outside the gene matches. The CDR3 spells CASSDLRGTEAFF. The CDR3 DNA reads as TGTGCCAGCAGCGACCTCAGGGGGACTGAAGCTTTCTTT.

The chain carries TRBV19 and TRBJ2-5, with 11 bases identical to TRBD2. J lost 5 bases, V lost 3 bases, and 2 bases had no gene match. Germline CDR1 is LNHDA and CDR2 is SQIVND (reference sequence). This CDR3 has 14 amino acids. The CDR3 is CASSMTSGMETQYF. As DNA, the CDR3 is TGTGCCAGTAGTATGACTAGCGGGATGGAGACCCAGTACTTC.

The chain has TRBV7-9 and TRBJ1-2, with no clear D. Germline CDR1 SEHNR, CDR2 FQNEAQ (reference sequence). The CDR3 runs 15 residues. V shed 5 bases and J shed 0 bases, with 13 bases lying between them. This CDR3 is CASSEVGGSNYGYTF. CDR3 bases: TGTGCCAGCAGCGAGGTTGGCGGGTCTAACTATGGCTACACCTTC.

The chain links TRBV19 to TRBJ1-1, with D perhaps matching TRBD1 (6 bases). Germline values: CDR1 LNHDA, CDR2 SQIVND (reference sequence). The V and J ends lost 7 bases and 6 bases respectively, with 18 bases between them. CDR3 length: 14 residues. This chain's CDR3 is CASKNPDGGPEAFF. The CDR3 region has the DNA TGTGCCAGTAAGAATCCCGATGGGGGCCCTGAAGCTTTCTTT.

The rearrangement uses TRBV7-2 and TRBJ2-3; 10 positions match TRBD2. The CDR3 runs to 16 residues. V was pared by 7 bases and J by 2 bases, with 9 bases of the junction left unmatched. CDR1 is SGHTA, CDR2 FQGNSA, per germline. The CDR3 coding sequence is TGTGCCAGCACCCGCAGAGCGGGGGGGCCCACAGATACGCAGTATTTT. Its protein is CASTRRAGGPTDTQYF.

The V call is TRBV4-3, the J call TRBJ2-1; D remains unclear. Trimming removed 5 bases from V and 1 base from J, with 6 bases in between. This CDR3 comprises 13 residues. The V gene's germline CDR1 is LGHNA and CDR2 YSLEER. The CDR3 is CASSRDSYNEQFF. The DNA of the CDR3 is TGCGCCAGCAGCAGGGATTCCTACAATGAGCAGTTCTTC.

This chain joins TRBV10-1 and TRBJ2-1, with 9 bases aligning to TRBD2. V shed 3 bases and J 8 bases; nucleotides not matched to a gene: 8. Per germline, CDR1 WNHNN and CDR2 SYGVQD (reference sequence). This CDR3 has 15 amino acids. CDR3 DNA sequence: TGCGCCAGCAGTGAATATGGTAGCGGGAGCGATGAGCAGTTCTTC. Translated: CASSEYGSGSDEQFF.

Of note for this clone: The same CDR3 can be traced to other DNA sequences in this sample. The chain recombines TRBV18 with TRBJ1-4, with D perhaps TRBD1 (6 bases). V was clipped by 1 base and J by 0 bases, with 9 bases between them. Germline V lookup: CDR1 KGHSH, CDR2 LQKENI. The CDR3 is 16 residues long. The CDR3 DNA is TGTGCCAGCTCACCACAGGGGGGACCAACTAATGAAAAACTGTTTTTT. This codes for CASSPQGGPTNEKLFF. Full variable domain (rest looked up from reference TRBV18 and TRBJ1-4): NAGVMQNPRHLVRRRGQEARLRCSPMKGHSHVYWYRQLPEEGLKFMVYLQKENIIDESGMPKERFSAEFPKEGPSILRIQQVVRGDSAAYFCASSPQGGPTNEKLFFGSGTQLSVL.

The chain couples TRBV25-1 to TRBJ2-1; TRBD1 agrees at 10 bases. In germline, CDR1 is MGHDK, CDR2 SYGVNS. The CDR3 extends over 16 amino acids. V gave up 4 bases and J gave up 7 bases; unmatched junction bases: 10. As DNA, the CDR3 is TGTGCCAGCAGTGCCCCCGGGGGACAGGGGAGGAATGAGCAGTTCTTC. Its protein product is CASSAPGGQGRNEQFF.

The chain employs TRBV30 and TRBJ2-2, with 7 bases identical to TRBD1. The trim removed 5 bases at V and 2 bases at J, leaving 8 bases unmatched. The CDR3 totals 15 residues. Germline lookup yields CDR1 GTSNPN and CDR2 SVGIG (reference sequence). For the CDR3, the DNA is TGTGCCTGGGGTCGGGACAGCTATAACACCGGGGAGCTGTTTTTT. It translates to CAWGRDSYNTGELFF.

The chain joins TRBV6-6 to TRBJ1-4, with 10 bases fitting TRBD1. The length of the CDR3 is 14 residues. Germline CDR1 is MNHNY and CDR2 is SVGAGI (reference sequence). V shed 5 bases and J 6 bases; nucleotides not matched to a gene: 3. Written as DNA, the CDR3 is TGTGCCAGCAGTCGGACAGGGGGAGATGAAAAACTGTTTTTT. Encoded protein: CASSRTGGDEKLFF.

CDR3 nucleotides: TGTGCCAGCAGCGGGGGCTGGAGCGGGAGGCCCGATACGCAGTATTTT. This sequence encodes CASSGGWSGRPDTQYF. This chain uses TRBV11-2 with TRBJ2-3, with TRBD2 matching over 9 bases. V shed 5 bases, J shed 6 bases, and the junction held 12 bases outside the gene matches. There are 16 residues in the CDR3. CDR1 and CDR2 (germline): SGHAT, FQNNGV.